Sequencing of this TCR beta chain was carried out in a study of identical twins. As concerns this clonotype: Its antigen is not identified.

Study-wide points: Reduced insertions were recorded for abundant cord blood beta clonotypes, with no such pattern in memory repertoires. Models underestimated TCR alpha sharing (out-of-frame) in monozygotic twins.

There are 18 residues in the CDR3. Using its own MiXCR run on the 5' RACE reads, TCRdb lists one record per CDR3 protein. The profile shows around 1.7 million distinct CDR3 sequences, around 33% of them singletons. What was sequenced was cord blood. The rearrangement uses TRBV21-1 and TRBJ2-2; TRBD1 is the table's D call, not checked against the DNA. TRBV21-1 is a recognized pseudogene. The sequence was collected from a newborn girl in good health. This chain's CDR3 is CASSRPVEGATSTGELFF. CDR3 in DNA: TGTGCCAGCAGCAGGCCGGTTGAGGGGGCGACCAGCACCGGGGAGCTGTTTTTT.